These 30 T cell receptor beta chains originate from one sample sequenced in a study of blood T cell repertoires in COVID-19. Data came from immunoSEQ multiplex PCR; TCRdb stores just in-frame clones and leaves some out. Found here are 70,000 or so clones, 86% of them singletons; the top ten hold about 12%. Sequencing was performed on peripheral blood. These receptors originate from a woman aged 55 to 70 with acute or convalescent COVID-19.

The chain is built from TRBV11-2 and TRBJ2-5, with 8 bases that match TRBD2. The trim removed 1 base at V and 4 bases at J, leaving 5 bases unmatched. Looked up from germline, CDR1 is SGHAT and CDR2 is FQNNGV. This CDR3 has 15 residues. CDR3 sequence reads: CASSLGPGGAETQYF. The CDR3 DNA follows: TGTGCCAGCAGCTTAGGTCCGGGGGGGGCAGAGACCCAGTACTTC.

The V and J genes are TRBV5-8 and TRBJ2-7; tentatively, D is TRBD1 (5 bases). The CDR3 length is 14 residues. The V and J ends lost 4 bases and 5 bases respectively, with 16 bases between them. Germline lookup yields CDR1 SGHTS and CDR2 YDEGEE. The CDR3 sequence is CASSLVGAGDEQYF. The CDR3 DNA reads TGTGCCAGCAGCCTCGTTGGGGCTGGCGACGAGCAGTACTTC.

This chain connects TRBV5-4 to TRBJ2-2; D gene uncertain. Germline V gene sequence: CDR1 SGHNT, CDR2 YYREEE (reference sequence). Trimming stripped 0 bases from V and 1 base from J, with 7 bases between. CDR3 size: 15 residues. CDR3 sequence: CASSLGQENTGELFF. The CDR3 DNA is TGTGCCAGCAGCTTGGGACAAGAGAACACCGGGGAGCTGTTTTTT.

A single count supports this clone. This chain connects TRBV5-6 to TRBJ1-4; 9 nucleotides line up with TRBD1. Germline lookup yields CDR1 SGHDT and CDR2 YYEEEE. The CDR3 has 16 residues. Trimming at V came to 5 bases and at J to 11 bases, leaving 16 bases not matched to a gene. The chain's CDR3 is CASSSLPVRQGEKLFF. The CDR3, as DNA: TGTGCCAGCAGTTCACTACCGGTTAGACAGGGGGAGAAACTGTTTTTT.

This chain uses TRBV19 with TRBJ1-5; 7 bases map to TRBD1. V lost 5 bases, J lost 0 bases, and 7 bases stayed unmatched. Per germline, CDR1 LNHDA and CDR2 SQIVND (reference sequence). The CDR3 is 16 residues long. CDR3 residues: CASSSDRAVSNQPQHF. In nucleotides, the CDR3 is TGTGCCAGTAGTTCAGACAGGGCGGTTAGCAATCAGCCCCAGCATTTT.

The chain carries TRBV28 and TRBJ1-4; TRBD1 might be the D (6 bases). CDR1 and CDR2 (germline): MDHEN, SYDVKM. The CDR3 has 13 residues. V was trimmed by 11 bases and J by 7 bases, leaving 17 bases between them. The CDR3 DNA sequence: TGTGCCGCCTCGAGGGGGTTTATTGAAAAACTGTTTTTT. This encodes CAASRGFIEKLFF.

The rearrangement links TRBV5-1 to TRBJ2-7; 9 nucleotides line up with TRBD1. The CDR3 is 15 residues long. Germline V gene data show CDR1 as SGHRS and CDR2 as YFSETQ. Germline trimming cut 4 bases from V and 5 bases from J; bases unmatched to any gene: 10. The CDR3 DNA is TGCGCCAGCAGCAGGGAGAGGACAGGGGTCCACGAGCAGTACTTC. Translated: CASSRERTGVHEQYF.

This rearrangement joins TRBV19 to TRBJ2-2; possible D gene TRBD2, 5 bases. Deletions cut 9 bases from V and 6 bases from J, with 14 bases between. The CDR3 covers 13 residues. Germline V lookup: CDR1 LNHDA, CDR2 SQIVND (reference sequence). The CDR3 here is CASRQRGPGELFF. The CDR3 DNA follows: TGTGCCAGCCGACAACGAGGGCCCGGGGAGCTGTTTTTT.

This clone was recorded a few times. The J gene is TRBJ2-7, the V gene TRBV5-1, with TRBD1 as a possible D gene (5 bases). The germline gives CDR1 SGHRS, CDR2 YFSETQ. V shed 2 bases and J shed 6 bases, with 12 bases lying between them. The CDR3 extends over 13 amino acids. CDR3 loop: CASSFGLGLEQYF. The DNA of the CDR3 is TGCGCCAGCAGCTTTGGCTTGGGGCTCGAGCAGTACTTC.

This clone was counted once. The V gene is TRBV3-1 (or the pseudogene TRBV3-2), the J gene TRBJ2-2; D is ambiguous. Germline V gene lookup returns CDR1 LGHDT and CDR2 YNNKEL (reference sequence). CDR3 size: 13 residues. V was trimmed by 1 base and J by 4 bases, leaving 4 bases between them. CDR3 amino acids: CASSQASTGELFF. CDR3 nucleotides: TGTGCCAGCAGCCAAGCTTCCACCGGGGAGCTGTTTTTT.

J is TRBJ2-1 and V is TRBV4-2; TRBD2 matches at 8 bases. J gave up 5 bases and V 0 bases, and 9 bases lay outside the gene matches. Germline V lookup: CDR1 LGHNA, CDR2 YNFKEQ. The CDR3 is 17 residues long. The CDR3 DNA sequence: TGTGCCAGCAGCCAAGATCTTCGCGGGGGGACCAACAATGAGCAGTTCTTC. This gives the protein CASSQDLRGGTNNEQFF.

The chain couples TRBV7-2 to TRBJ2-5; TRBD2 might be the D (5 bases). V was trimmed by 0 bases and J by 1 base, leaving 9 bases between them. Germline V gene data show CDR1 as SGHTA and CDR2 as FQGNSA. CDR3 length: 15 amino acids. CDR3 DNA sequence: TGTGCCAGCAGCTTAGCGGGAGTGATCCAAGAGACCCAGTACTTC. It codes for CASSLAGVIQETQYF. The full variable domain, in which reference TRBV7-2 and TRBJ2-5 provide the parts outside the CDR3, is GAGVSQSPSNKVTEKGKDVELRCDPISGHTALYWYRQSLGQGLEFLIYFQGNSAPDKSGLPSDRFSAERTGGSVSTLTIQRTQQEDSAVYLCASSLAGVIQETQYFGPGTRLLVL.

The rearrangement joins TRBV15 to TRBJ1-1; no reliable D call. CDR1 is LNHNV and CDR2 is YYDKDF in the germline V gene (reference sequence). The CDR3 is 15 residues long. Trimming left V 2 bases short and J 2 bases short, with 12 bases between. CDR3 loop: CATSRNPGGNTEAFF. The CDR3 coding sequence is TGTGCCACCAGCAGAAACCCCGGCGGCAACACTGAAGCTTTCTTT.

The chain has TRBV27 and TRBJ1-2; D call uncertain. The V end was cut by 3 bases, the J end by 0 bases, with 5 bases between. This CDR3 region has 13 residues. Germline lookup yields CDR1 MNHEY and CDR2 SMNVEV (reference sequence). CDR3 coding DNA: TGTGCCAGCAGTTTTCGGGCTAACTATGGCTACACCTTC. Translating it yields CASSFRANYGYTF.

CDR3 in DNA: TGTGCCAGCAGCTTAGATTATCAAGAGACCCAGTACTTC. Protein sequence: CASSLDYQETQYF. The chain carries TRBV7-2 and TRBJ2-5; D gene ambiguous. Trimming took off 1 base at V and 2 bases at J, with 5 bases between the two ends. Germline V gene lookup returns CDR1 SGHTA and CDR2 FQGNSA. The CDR3 length is 13 residues. Complete variable domain (other parts from reference TRBV7-2 and TRBJ2-5): GAGVSQSPSNKVTEKGKDVELRCDPISGHTALYWYRQSLGQGLEFLIYFQGNSAPDKSGLPSDRFSAERTGGSVSTLTIQRTQQEDSAVYLCASSLDYQETQYFGPGTRLLVL.

The chain has TRBV6-5 and TRBJ1-1; D is unresolved. Germline CDR1 and CDR2: MNHEY and SVGAGI. The V and J ends lost 2 bases and 3 bases respectively, with 7 bases between them. The CDR3 covers 13 residues. CDR3 protein: CASSYQRDTEAFF. The CDR3 bases are TGTGCCAGCAGTTACCAGAGGGACACTGAAGCTTTCTTT.

V gene TRBV12-3 or TRBV12-4 combines with J gene TRBJ2-7, with D possibly TRBD1 on 6 matching bases. The CDR3 has 13 residues. The V gene lost 2 bases and the J gene lost 6 bases, with 11 bases spanning the gap. CDR3 amino acids: CASSLNRVGEQYF. The CDR3 region has the DNA TGTGCCAGCAGTTTAAACAGGGTAGGCGAGCAGTACTTC.

The CDR3 spells CASSPVISYNEQFF. CDR3 DNA: TGTGCCAGCAGCCCCGTTATATCCTACAATGAGCAGTTCTTC. V gene TRBV5-5 combines with J gene TRBJ2-1; D not resolved. This CDR3 has 14 amino acids. Trimming pared 4 bases from V and 1 base from J, leaving 9 bases between. CDR1 SGHKS and CDR2 YYEKEE come from the germline V gene (reference sequence).

This clone was seen more than once but under ten times. The chain combines TRBV7-3 with TRBJ2-1; 12 bases agree with TRBD2. The CDR3 runs to 15 residues. With V trimmed by 5 bases and J by 9 bases, 8 bases remained unmatched. The germline V gene has CDR1 SGHTA and CDR2 FQGTGA. The CDR3 loop reads CASSATSGGRGEQFF. CDR3 nucleotide sequence: TGTGCCAGCAGCGCCACTAGCGGGGGGCGAGGTGAGCAGTTCTTC.

This clone turned up a few times. This chain joins TRBV5-4 and TRBJ1-1; 7 bases align to TRBD1. Germline loops: CDR1 SGHNT, CDR2 YYREEE (reference sequence). The J segment lost 0 bases and the V segment lost 9 bases, leaving 11 bases of the junction unmatched. This CDR3 spans 15 amino acids. This CDR3 reads CATLLTGRMNTEAFF. CDR3 nucleotides: TGTGCCACCTTACTGACAGGGAGGATGAACACTGAAGCTTTCTTT.

This clone was counted only a few times. The chain combines TRBV24-1 with TRBJ2-7; D perhaps matches TRBD1 (5 bases). V lost 3 bases and J lost 4, with 27 bases in between. The CDR3 has 19 residues. Looked up from germline, CDR1 is KGHDR and CDR2 is SFDVKD. CDR3 coding DNA: TGTGCCACCAGTGATCCCCGTGAACCTAAATTAACAGGTTGGTACGAGCAGTACTTC. This encodes CATSDPREPKLTGWYEQYF.

This chain joins TRBV5-4 and TRBJ2-1; 10 positions match TRBD2. The V gene end was trimmed by 4 bases and the J gene end by 6 bases; junction bases not matched to a gene: 10. The CDR3 is made up of 16 amino acids. The germline CDR1 and CDR2 sequences are SGHNT and YYREEE (reference sequence). CDR3 nucleotide sequence: TGTGCCAGCAGCCGTACTTTTAGCGGGGGGAGCAATGAGCAGTTCTTC. It yields the protein CASSRTFSGGSNEQFF.

The chain joins TRBV19 to TRBJ1-6; 7 bases agree with TRBD1. Per germline, CDR1 LNHDA and CDR2 SQIVND (reference sequence). The CDR3 extends over 13 amino acids. J gave up 7 bases and V 5 bases, and 2 bases lay outside the gene matches. CDR3 DNA: TGTGCCAGTAGTGCGGGACAGAATTCACCCCTCCACTTT. Its protein is CASSAGQNSPLHF.

This chain connects TRBV19 to TRBJ2-1, with 9 bases fitting TRBD2. Per germline, CDR1 LNHDA and CDR2 SQIVND (reference sequence). The trim removed 5 bases at V and 1 base at J, leaving 12 bases unmatched. The CDR3 contains 18 residues. The chain's CDR3 is CASSPRASGARSYNEQFF. In DNA, the CDR3 is TGTGCCAGTAGTCCCCGGGCTAGCGGGGCCAGGTCCTACAATGAGCAGTTCTTC.

This chain uses TRBV4-2 with TRBJ2-2; 10 bases match TRBD2. Germline CDR1 and CDR2: LGHNA and YNFKEQ. J was trimmed by 0 bases and V by 0 bases; bases with no gene match: 10. The CDR3 loop spans 20 amino acids. CDR3 nucleotides: TGTGCCAGCAGCCAAGATTTGCTAGCGGGGGATTTCGCGAACACCGGGGAGCTGTTTTTT. Translated: CASSQDLLAGDFANTGELFF.

V usage is TRBV19 and J usage is TRBJ2-7; 10 bases align to TRBD1. The CDR3 runs 19 residues. V was clipped by 4 bases and J by 2 bases; unmatched bases: 17. From germline, CDR1 is LNHDA and CDR2 SQIVND (reference sequence). The chain's CDR3 is CASSTRSRDRGARPYEQYF. CDR3 nucleotides: TGTGCCAGTAGTACGAGGTCCCGGGACAGGGGCGCTCGGCCCTACGAGCAGTACTTC. The full variable domain, in which reference TRBV19 and TRBJ2-7 provide the parts outside the CDR3, is DGGITQSPKYLFRKEGQNVTLSCEQNLNHDAMYWYRQDPGQGLRLIYYSQIVNDFQKGDIAEGYSVSREKKESFPLTVTSAQKNPTAFYLCASSTRSRDRGARPYEQYFGPGTRLTVT.

This clone turned up a few times. The rearrangement uses TRBV28 and TRBJ1-5; TRBD1 agrees at 11 bases. This CDR3 has 17 amino acids. Trimming took 5 bases from V and 6 from J; bases not matched to a gene: 12. Germline CDR1 and CDR2: MDHEN and SYDVKM. CDR3 in amino acids: CASSQFGDRGSSQPQHF. CDR3 coding DNA: TGTGCCAGCAGTCAATTCGGGGACAGGGGGTCAAGTCAGCCCCAGCATTTT.

V and J are TRBV2 and TRBJ2-1, with D maybe TRBD1 (5 bases). V lost 7 bases, J lost 4 bases, and 8 bases lay in between. Germline CDR1 and CDR2: SNHLY and FYNNEI. This CDR3 spans 12 amino acids. CDR3 protein: CASTQGYNEQFF. CDR3 in DNA: TGTGCCAGCACCCAGGGATACAATGAGCAGTTCTTC.

Concerning this clone itself: Additional DNA sequences in this sample encode the identical CDR3. The chain links TRBV10-2 to TRBJ1-5; D remains ambiguous. The germline V and J ends were trimmed by 3 bases and 4 bases, with 10 bases remaining between them. CDR1 and CDR2 from the germline V gene are WSHSY and SAAADI. This CDR3 spans 14 amino acids. The chain's CDR3 is CASSESGNNQPQHF. The CDR3 bases are TGCGCCAGCAGTGAATCGGGGAATAATCAGCCCCAGCATTTT.

The chain employs TRBV11-2 and TRBJ1-3; D gene uncertain. There are 13 residues in the CDR3. With 1 base removed from V and 6 bases from J, the gap between germline ends came to 7 bases. Germline-derived CDR1 and CDR2 are SGHAT and FQNNGV. The CDR3 reads CASSLVGENTIYF. The DNA of the CDR3 is TGTGCCAGCAGCTTAGTCGGGGAAAACACCATATATTTT.